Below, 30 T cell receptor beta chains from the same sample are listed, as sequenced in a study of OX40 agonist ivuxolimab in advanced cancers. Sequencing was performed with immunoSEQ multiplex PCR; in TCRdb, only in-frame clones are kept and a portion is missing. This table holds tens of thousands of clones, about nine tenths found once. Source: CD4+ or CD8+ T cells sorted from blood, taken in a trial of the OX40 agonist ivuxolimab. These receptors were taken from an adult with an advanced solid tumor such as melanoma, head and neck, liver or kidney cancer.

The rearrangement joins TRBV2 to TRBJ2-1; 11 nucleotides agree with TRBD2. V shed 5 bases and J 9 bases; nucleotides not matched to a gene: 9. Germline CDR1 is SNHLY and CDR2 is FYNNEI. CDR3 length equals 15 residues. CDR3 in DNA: TGTGCCAGCAGTCAATTAGCGGGAGGGACGTCTGAGCAGTTCTTC. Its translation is CASSQLAGGTSEQFF.

CDR3 sequence reads: CASSRSLQPNEKLFF. The CDR3 coding sequence is TGCGCCAGCAGCCGCAGCCTCCAGCCTAATGAAAAACTGTTTTTT. V gene TRBV5-1 combines with J gene TRBJ1-4; D gene unclear. CDR3 length: 15 amino acids. The germline CDR1 and CDR2 sequences are SGHRS and YFSETQ. Trimming cost V 4 bases and J 3 bases, with 13 bases left between them. Drawing the rest from reference TRBV5-1 and TRBJ1-4, the complete variable domain is KAGVTQTPRYLIKTRGQQVTLSCSPISGHRSVSWYQQTPGQGLQFLFEYFSETQRNKGNFPGRFSGRQFSNSRSEMNVSTLELGDSALYLCASSRSLQPNEKLFFGSGTQLSVL.

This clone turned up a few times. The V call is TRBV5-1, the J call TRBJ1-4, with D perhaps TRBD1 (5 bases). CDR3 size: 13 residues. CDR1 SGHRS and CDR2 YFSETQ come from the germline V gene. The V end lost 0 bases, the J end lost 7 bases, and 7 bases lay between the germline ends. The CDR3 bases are TGCGCCAGCAGCTTGGCCCAGGGTGAAAAACTGTTTTTT. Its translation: CASSLAQGEKLFF.

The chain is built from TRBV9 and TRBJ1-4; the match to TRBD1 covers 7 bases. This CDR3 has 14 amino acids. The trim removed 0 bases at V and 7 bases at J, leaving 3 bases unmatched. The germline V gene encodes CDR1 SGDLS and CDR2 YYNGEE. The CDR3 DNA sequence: TGTGCCAGCAGCGTAGGAGGGGGCGGTGAAAAACTGTTTTTT. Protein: CASSVGGGGEKLFF. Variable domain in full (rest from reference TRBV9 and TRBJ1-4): DSGVTQTPKHLITATGQRVTLRCSPRSGDLSVYWYQQSLDQGLQFLIQYYNGEERAKGNILERFSAQQFPDLHSELNLSSLELGDSALYFCASSVGGGGEKLFFGSGTQLSVL.

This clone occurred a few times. The CDR3 here is CASSFGGIRTEAFF. CDR3 DNA: TGTGCCAGCAGTTTTGGGGGGATAAGGACTGAAGCTTTCTTT. This chain uses TRBV27 with TRBJ1-1, with TRBD1 as a possible D gene (5 bases). The V gene's germline CDR1 is MNHEY and CDR2 SMNVEV (reference sequence). The germline V and J ends were trimmed by 3 bases and 5 bases, with 13 bases remaining between them. The CDR3 runs to 14 residues.

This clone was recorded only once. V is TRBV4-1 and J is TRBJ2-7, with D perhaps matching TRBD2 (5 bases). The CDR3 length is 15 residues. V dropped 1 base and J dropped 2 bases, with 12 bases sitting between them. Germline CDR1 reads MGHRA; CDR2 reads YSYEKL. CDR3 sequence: CASSQVSSPTYEQYF. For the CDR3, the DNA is TGCGCCAGCAGCCAAGTTTCTAGCCCTACCTACGAGCAGTACTTC.

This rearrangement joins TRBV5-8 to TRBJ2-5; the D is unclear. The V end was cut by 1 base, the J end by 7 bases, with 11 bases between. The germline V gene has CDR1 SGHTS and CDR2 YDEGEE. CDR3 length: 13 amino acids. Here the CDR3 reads CASSLKLPGTQYF. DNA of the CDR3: TGTGCCAGCAGCTTGAAACTCCCCGGGACCCAGTACTTC.

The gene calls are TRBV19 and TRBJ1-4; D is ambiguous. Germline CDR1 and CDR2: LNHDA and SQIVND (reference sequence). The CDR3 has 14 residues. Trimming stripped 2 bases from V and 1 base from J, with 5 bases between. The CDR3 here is CASSINRTNEKLFF. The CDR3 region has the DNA TGTGCCAGTAGTATAAATAGAACTAATGAAAAACTGTTTTTT.

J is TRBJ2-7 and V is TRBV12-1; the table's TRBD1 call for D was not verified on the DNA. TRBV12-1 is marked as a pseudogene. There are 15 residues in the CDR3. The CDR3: CASSKSRGQGPEQYF. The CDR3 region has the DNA TGTGCCAGCAGCAAAAGCCGCGGACAGGGGCCAGAGCAGTACTTC.

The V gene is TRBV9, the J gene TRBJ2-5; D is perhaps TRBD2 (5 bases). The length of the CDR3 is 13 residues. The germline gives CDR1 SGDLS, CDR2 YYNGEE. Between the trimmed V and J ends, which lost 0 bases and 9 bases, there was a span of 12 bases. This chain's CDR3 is CASSVEWAGAQYF. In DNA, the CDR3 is TGTGCCAGCAGCGTAGAGTGGGCCGGGGCCCAGTACTTC.

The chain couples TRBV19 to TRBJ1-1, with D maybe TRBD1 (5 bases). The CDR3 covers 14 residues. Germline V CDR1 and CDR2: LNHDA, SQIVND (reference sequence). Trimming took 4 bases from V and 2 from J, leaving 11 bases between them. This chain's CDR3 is CASSRGLRNTEAFF. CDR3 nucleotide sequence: TGTGCCAGTAGTAGGGGACTGAGAAACACTGAAGCTTTCTTT.

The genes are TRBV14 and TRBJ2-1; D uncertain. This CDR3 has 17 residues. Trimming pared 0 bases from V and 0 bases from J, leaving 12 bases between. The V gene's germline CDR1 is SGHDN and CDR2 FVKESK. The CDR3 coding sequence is TGTGCCAGCAGCCAAGATCGAGCGAGGAGCTCCTACAATGAGCAGTTCTTC. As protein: CASSQDRARSSYNEQFF.

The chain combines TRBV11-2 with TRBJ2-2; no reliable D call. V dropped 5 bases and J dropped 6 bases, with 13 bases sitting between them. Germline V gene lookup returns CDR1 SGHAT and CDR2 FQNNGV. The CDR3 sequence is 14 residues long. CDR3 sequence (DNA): TGTGCCAGCAGCCCAGCCTTGTTCGCCGGGGAGCTGTTTTTT. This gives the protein CASSPALFAGELFF.

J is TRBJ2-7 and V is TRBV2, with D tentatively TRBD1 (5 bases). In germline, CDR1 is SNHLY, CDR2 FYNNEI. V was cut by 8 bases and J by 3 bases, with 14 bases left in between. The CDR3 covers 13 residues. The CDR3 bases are TGTGCCAGCGCCCTCAGGGATAGCTACGAGCAGTACTTC. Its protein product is CASALRDSYEQYF.

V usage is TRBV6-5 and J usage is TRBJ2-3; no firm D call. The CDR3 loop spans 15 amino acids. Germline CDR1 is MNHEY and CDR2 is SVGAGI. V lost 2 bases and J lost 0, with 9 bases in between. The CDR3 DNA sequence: TGTGCCAGCAGTTACAGGCCCATCAGCACAGATACGCAGTATTTT. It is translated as CASSYRPISTDTQYF.

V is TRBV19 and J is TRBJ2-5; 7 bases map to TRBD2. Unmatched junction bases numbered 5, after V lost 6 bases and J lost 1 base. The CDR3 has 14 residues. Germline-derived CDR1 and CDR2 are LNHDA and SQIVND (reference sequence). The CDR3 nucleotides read TGTGCCAGTAGCCGGGGAGGGCCCCAAGAGACCCAGTACTTC. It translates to CASSRGGPQETQYF.

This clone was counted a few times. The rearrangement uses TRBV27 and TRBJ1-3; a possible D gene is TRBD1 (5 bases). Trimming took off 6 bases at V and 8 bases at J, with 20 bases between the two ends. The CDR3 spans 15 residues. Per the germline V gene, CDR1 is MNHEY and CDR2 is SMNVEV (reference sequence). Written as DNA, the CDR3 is TGTGCCAGCAGGTTAGGCGGCAGGGCGGGAGACACCATATATTTT. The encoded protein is CASRLGGRAGDTIYF.

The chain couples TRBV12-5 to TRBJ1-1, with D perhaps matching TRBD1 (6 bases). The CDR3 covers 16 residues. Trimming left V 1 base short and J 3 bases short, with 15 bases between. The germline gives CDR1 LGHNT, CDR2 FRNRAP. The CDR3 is CASGLDRVRLHTEAFF. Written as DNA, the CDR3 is TGTGCTAGTGGTTTGGACAGGGTAAGGCTCCACACTGAAGCTTTCTTT.

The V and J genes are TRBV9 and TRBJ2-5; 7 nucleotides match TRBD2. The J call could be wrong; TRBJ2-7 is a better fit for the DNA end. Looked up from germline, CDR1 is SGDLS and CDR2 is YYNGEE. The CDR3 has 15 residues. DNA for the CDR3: TGTGCCAGCAGCGTAGGTGCTAGCGGTTCCTACGAGCAGTACTTC. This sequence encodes CASSVGASGSYEQYF.

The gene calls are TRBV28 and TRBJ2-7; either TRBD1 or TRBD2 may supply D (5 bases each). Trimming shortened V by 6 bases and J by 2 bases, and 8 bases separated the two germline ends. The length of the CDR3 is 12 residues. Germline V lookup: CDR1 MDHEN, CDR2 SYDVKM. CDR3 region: CASRRGTYEQYF. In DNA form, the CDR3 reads TGTGCCAGCAGGAGGGGCACCTACGAGCAGTACTTC.

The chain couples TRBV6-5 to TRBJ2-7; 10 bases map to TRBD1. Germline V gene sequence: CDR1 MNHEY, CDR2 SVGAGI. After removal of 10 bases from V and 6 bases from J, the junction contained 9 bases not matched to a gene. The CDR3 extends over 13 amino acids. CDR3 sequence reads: CATQLGQGTEQYF. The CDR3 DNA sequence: TGTGCCACCCAGTTGGGACAGGGGACCGAGCAGTACTTC.

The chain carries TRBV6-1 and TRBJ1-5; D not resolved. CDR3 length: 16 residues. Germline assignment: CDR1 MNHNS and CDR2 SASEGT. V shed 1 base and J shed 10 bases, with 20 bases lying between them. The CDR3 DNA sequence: TGTGCCAGCAGTGAAGGAATTGGCGAACCTCAAAAACCCCAGCATTTT. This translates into CASSEGIGEPQKPQHF.

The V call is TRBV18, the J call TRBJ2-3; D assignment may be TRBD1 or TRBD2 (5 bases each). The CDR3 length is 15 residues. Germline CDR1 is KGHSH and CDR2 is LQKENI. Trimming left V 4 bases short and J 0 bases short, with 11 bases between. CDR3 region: CASSRDGTSTDTQYF. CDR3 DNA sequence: TGTGCCAGCTCACGGGACGGTACTAGCACAGATACGCAGTATTTT.

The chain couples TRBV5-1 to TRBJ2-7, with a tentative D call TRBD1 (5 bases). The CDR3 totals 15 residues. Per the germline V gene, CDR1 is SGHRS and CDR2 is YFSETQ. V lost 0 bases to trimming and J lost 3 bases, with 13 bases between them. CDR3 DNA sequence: TGCGCCAGCAGCTTGGATGGACAAGGGAACTACGAGCAGTACTTC. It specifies CASSLDGQGNYEQYF. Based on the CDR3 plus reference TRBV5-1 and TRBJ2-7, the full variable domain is KAGVTQTPRYLIKTRGQQVTLSCSPISGHRSVSWYQQTPGQGLQFLFEYFSETQRNKGNFPGRFSGRQFSNSRSEMNVSTLELGDSALYLCASSLDGQGNYEQYFGPGTRLTVT.

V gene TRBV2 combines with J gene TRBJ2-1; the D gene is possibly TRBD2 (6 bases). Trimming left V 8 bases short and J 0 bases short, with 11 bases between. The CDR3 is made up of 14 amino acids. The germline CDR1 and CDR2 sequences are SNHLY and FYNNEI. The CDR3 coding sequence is TGTGCCAGCGGTCGGGAGAGCTCCTACAATGAGCAGTTCTTC. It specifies CASGRESSYNEQFF.

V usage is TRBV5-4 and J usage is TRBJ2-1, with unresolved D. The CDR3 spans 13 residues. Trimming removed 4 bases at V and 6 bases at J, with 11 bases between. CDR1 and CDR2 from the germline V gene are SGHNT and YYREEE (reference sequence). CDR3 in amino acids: CASSAPEINEQFF. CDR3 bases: TGTGCCAGCAGCGCACCGGAGATCAATGAGCAGTTCTTC.

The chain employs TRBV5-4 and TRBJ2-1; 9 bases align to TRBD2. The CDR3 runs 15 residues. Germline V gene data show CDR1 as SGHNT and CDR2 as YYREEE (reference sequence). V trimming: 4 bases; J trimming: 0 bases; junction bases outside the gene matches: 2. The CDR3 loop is CASSLSGSSYNEQFF. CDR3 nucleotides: TGTGCCAGCAGCCTTAGCGGGAGCTCCTACAATGAGCAGTTCTTC.

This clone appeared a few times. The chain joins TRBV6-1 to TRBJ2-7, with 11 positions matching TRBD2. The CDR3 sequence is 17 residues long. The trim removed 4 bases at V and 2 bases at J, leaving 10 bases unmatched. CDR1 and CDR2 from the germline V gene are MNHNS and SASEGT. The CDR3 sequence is CASSGSGRAVFAYEQYF. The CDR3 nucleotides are TGTGCCAGCAGTGGTAGCGGGAGGGCCGTGTTCGCCTACGAGCAGTACTTC.

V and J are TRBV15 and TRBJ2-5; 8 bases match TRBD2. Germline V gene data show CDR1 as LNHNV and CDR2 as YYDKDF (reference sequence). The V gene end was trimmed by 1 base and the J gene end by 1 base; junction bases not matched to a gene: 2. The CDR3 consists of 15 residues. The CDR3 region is CATSRGGLAQETQYF. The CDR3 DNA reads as TGTGCCACCAGCAGAGGTGGACTAGCCCAAGAGACCCAGTACTTC.

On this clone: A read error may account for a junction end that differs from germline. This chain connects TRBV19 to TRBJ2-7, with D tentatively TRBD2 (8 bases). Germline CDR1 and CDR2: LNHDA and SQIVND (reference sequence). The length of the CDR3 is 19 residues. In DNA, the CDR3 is TGTGCCAGTAGTTTAGAGGGACTAGGGGGCCGAGGGCCCCTTTACGAGCAGTACTTC. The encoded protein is CASSLEGLGGRGPLYEQYF.